This passage covers 20 T cell receptor beta chains from one sample sequenced in a study of cytomegalovirus exposure and HLA in healthy donors. Primers for the PCR totalled 60 Vbeta and 13 Jbeta. Here immunoSEQ multiplex PCR was the method, and the copy in TCRdb shows in-frame clones only, minus some. The table shows around 180,000 clones, with 70% to 80% occurring only once. The sequenced sample was PBMCs. These receptor sequences come from a woman aged 40 to 50 in good health and CMV-seronegative.

The chain recombines TRBV25-1 with TRBJ2-7; weak D call: TRBD1 (5 bases). From germline, CDR1 is MGHDK and CDR2 SYGVNS. The V end lost 4 bases, the J end lost 5 bases, and 6 bases lay between the germline ends. The CDR3 sequence is 11 residues long. CDR3 sequence reads: CASSARDEQYF. The CDR3 DNA follows: TGTGCCAGCAGTGCCAGGGACGAGCAGTACTTC.

The chain has TRBV9 and TRBJ1-1, with 11 bases aligning to TRBD1. The CDR3 extends over 18 amino acids. Germline CDR1 reads SGDLS; CDR2 reads YYNGEE. The ends lost 0 bases at V and 7 bases at J; junction bases unmatched: 14. CDR3 in DNA: TGTGCCAGCAGCGTAGCTGTTACGGGACAGGGGGGGACCGATGAAGCTTTCTTT. Encoded protein: CASSVAVTGQGGTDEAFF.

The CDR3 here is CASSLAAGSRDEQYF. Here the CDR3 DNA reads TGCGCCAGCAGCTTGGCAGCGGGATCTCGCGACGAGCAGTACTTC. The chain carries TRBV5-1 and TRBJ2-7; 7 nucleotides line up with TRBD2. V lost 0 bases to trimming and J lost 5 bases; unmatched junction nucleotides: 8. The CDR3 consists of 15 residues. CDR1 and CDR2 (germline): SGHRS, YFSETQ.

J is TRBJ1-2 and V is TRBV28; D is ambiguous. CDR3 length equals 14 residues. Deletions cut 1 base from V and 2 bases from J, with 8 bases between. Germline CDR1 and CDR2: MDHEN and SYDVKM. The CDR3 nucleotides read TGTGCCAGCAGTTTATCGAGAGTAAACTATGGCTACACCTTC. It yields the protein CASSLSRVNYGYTF.

The chain recombines TRBV9 with TRBJ2-1; 7 nucleotides match TRBD2. CDR1 and CDR2 (germline): SGDLS, YYNGEE. V shed 0 bases, J shed 1 base, and the junction held 4 bases outside the gene matches. The CDR3 loop spans 16 amino acids. The CDR3 sequence is CASSVGVGGSYNEQFF. The CDR3 nucleotides are TGTGCCAGCAGCGTAGGGGTGGGAGGGTCCTACAATGAGCAGTTCTTC.

Only a few counts were recorded for this clone. The chain recombines TRBV6-6 with TRBJ2-2, with D uncertain. The V gene's germline CDR1 is MNHNY and CDR2 SVGAGI (reference sequence). Deletions cut 7 bases from V and 3 bases from J, with 6 bases between. This CDR3 region has 12 residues. CDR3 protein: CASKSDTGELFF. The CDR3 DNA reads TGTGCCAGCAAGAGCGACACCGGGGAGCTGTTTTTT.

V usage is TRBV5-1 and J usage is TRBJ1-3; possible D gene TRBD1, 5 bases. Germline lookup yields CDR1 SGHRS and CDR2 YFSETQ. Trimming took off 9 bases at V and 0 bases at J, with 22 bases between the two ends. The CDR3 is 17 amino acids. CDR3 residues: CATSTPKGLFSGNTIYF. CDR3 coding DNA: TGCGCCACTAGCACCCCGAAGGGACTGTTCTCTGGAAACACCATATATTTT.

This clone turned up a few times. The chain is built from TRBV6-1 and TRBJ2-5; a possible D gene is TRBD2 (6 bases). The CDR3 loop spans 14 amino acids. With 6 bases removed from V and 7 bases from J, the gap between germline ends came to 18 bases. CDR1 and CDR2 from the germline V gene are MNHNS and SASEGT. Here the CDR3 DNA reads TGTGCCAGCAGACGGCGGGGTCCCCAGGGGACCCAGTACTTC. Protein product: CASRRRGPQGTQYF.

The chain employs TRBV7-6 and TRBJ1-6; TRBD1 might be the D (6 bases). CDR3 length: 14 amino acids. V lost 1 base, J lost 8 bases, and 9 bases lay in between. The germline gives CDR1 SGHVS, CDR2 FNYEAQ. CDR3 in amino acids: CASSLGQGYSPLHF. In DNA, the CDR3 is TGTGCCAGCAGCTTAGGTCAGGGGTATTCACCCCTCCACTTT.

The V call is TRBV9, the J call TRBJ1-4, with a weak D call TRBD1 (5 bases). Germline lookup yields CDR1 SGDLS and CDR2 YYNGEE. There are 16 residues in the CDR3. V was clipped by 0 bases and J by 7 bases, with 16 bases between them. The CDR3 loop is CASSVGQGRFIEKLFF. CDR3 sequence (DNA): TGTGCCAGCAGCGTAGGTCAGGGCCGGTTCATTGAAAAACTGTTTTTT. Supplemented by reference TRBV9 and TRBJ1-4, the full variable domain reads DSGVTQTPKHLITATGQRVTLRCSPRSGDLSVYWYQQSLDQGLQFLIQYYNGEERAKGNILERFSAQQFPDLHSELNLSSLELGDSALYFCASSVGQGRFIEKLFFGSGTQLSVL.

A remark on this clone: Distinct nucleotide sequences in the sample also encode this CDR3. This chain connects TRBV6-5 to TRBJ1-2; D possibly corresponds to TRBD1 (5 bases). CDR3 length: 13 amino acids. CDR1 and CDR2 (germline): MNHEY, SVGAGI. Trimming cost V 2 bases and J 4 bases, with 8 bases left between them. The CDR3 sequence is CASSYQGSYGYTF. The CDR3 nucleotides are TGTGCCAGCAGTTACCAGGGTAGCTATGGCTACACCTTC.

The chain recombines TRBV7-9 with TRBJ1-1, with 9 bases matching TRBD1. This CDR3 has 15 residues. The ends lost 5 bases at V and 1 base at J; junction bases unmatched: 5. The germline V gene encodes CDR1 SEHNR and CDR2 FQNEAQ (reference sequence). This CDR3 reads CASSAVTGGNTEAFF. The CDR3 DNA follows: TGTGCCAGCAGCGCCGTGACAGGGGGGAACACTGAAGCTTTCTTT.

The chain recombines TRBV28 with TRBJ2-7; TRBD1 matches 8 bases. The CDR3 runs to 19 residues. The junction had 19 bases not matched to a gene; V was cut back by 6 bases and J by 0 bases. Germline CDR1 is MDHEN and CDR2 is SYDVKM. CDR3 sequence (DNA): TGTGCCAGCAGACAACGGGTATCCGGGACAGGTGGGTTCTCCTACGAGCAGTACTTC. It yields the protein CASRQRVSGTGGFSYEQYF.

CDR3 amino acids: CASRPIPLVNQPQHF. CDR3 bases: TGTGCCAGTAGGCCTATCCCATTGGTTAATCAGCCCCAGCATTTT. V and J are TRBV19 and TRBJ1-5; D unresolved. Trimming cost V 6 bases and J 4 bases, with 16 bases left between them. CDR1 LNHDA and CDR2 SQIVND come from the germline V gene (reference sequence). CDR3 length: 15 amino acids. Full variable domain (remainder filled in from reference TRBV19 and TRBJ1-5): DGGITQSPKYLFRKEGQNVTLSCEQNLNHDAMYWYRQDPGQGLRLIYYSQIVNDFQKGDIAEGYSVSREKKESFPLTVTSAQKNPTAFYLCASRPIPLVNQPQHFGDGTRLSIL.

The V call is TRBV6-1, the J call TRBJ2-3; TRBD2 matches 14 bases. Germline assignment: CDR1 MNHNS and CDR2 SASEGT. V lost 4 bases and J lost 2; bases outside the gene matches: 8. This CDR3 is 18 amino acids long. The CDR3 is CASSVLGLAGGYTDTQYF. The DNA for the CDR3 is TGTGCCAGCAGTGTACTTGGACTAGCGGGGGGCTACACAGATACGCAGTATTTT.

This clone has only a few counts. V usage is TRBV10-1 and J usage is TRBJ1-1, with D perhaps TRBD1 (6 bases). Germline loops: CDR1 WNHNN, CDR2 SYGVQD (reference sequence). There are 15 residues in the CDR3. V lost 2 bases and J lost 3, with 13 bases in between. The CDR3 loop reads CASSEADRWDTEAFF. The CDR3 nucleotides read TGCGCCAGCAGTGAGGCGGACAGATGGGACACTGAAGCTTTCTTT.

V gene TRBV5-1 combines with J gene TRBJ2-5, with a weak D call TRBD2 (5 bases). CDR3 length: 15 amino acids. Trimming removed 0 bases from V and 4 bases from J, with 13 bases in between. CDR1 and CDR2 (germline): SGHRS, YFSETQ. CDR3 coding DNA: TGCGCCAGCAGCTTGGGAAGGGTTCGGGGAGAGACCCAGTACTTC. Protein product: CASSLGRVRGETQYF.

This clone has only a few counts. The rearrangement links TRBV18 to TRBJ1-6; D unresolved. Trimming pared 1 base from V and 7 bases from J, leaving 11 bases between. The CDR3 extends over 15 amino acids. The germline CDR1 and CDR2 sequences are KGHSH and LQKENI. The CDR3 nucleotides are TGTGCCAGCTCACCACTGTCGCCTGGCAATTCACCCCTCCACTTT. Translating it yields CASSPLSPGNSPLHF. The full variable domain, completed using reference TRBV18 and TRBJ1-6, is NAGVMQNPRHLVRRRGQEARLRCSPMKGHSHVYWYRQLPEEGLKFMVYLQKENIIDESGMPKERFSAEFPKEGPSILRIQQVVRGDSAAYFCASSPLSPGNSPLHFGNGTRLTVT.

The gene calls are TRBV15 and TRBJ2-1, with D perhaps TRBD2 (6 bases). V shed 0 bases and J shed 0 bases, with 18 bases lying between them. This CDR3 has 19 residues. The germline V gene has CDR1 LNHNV and CDR2 YYDKDF (reference sequence). This CDR3 reads CATSRDRASAQISYNEQFF. CDR3 DNA: TGTGCCACCAGCAGAGATAGGGCTAGCGCCCAAATCTCCTACAATGAGCAGTTCTTC.

The rearrangement links TRBV7-2 to TRBJ1-2, with 8 positions matching TRBD1. Germline values: CDR1 SGHTA, CDR2 FQGNSA. The junction had 10 bases not matched to a gene; V was cut back by 6 bases and J by 4 bases. The CDR3 has 15 amino acids. CDR3 amino acids: CASSAFGQGGYGYTF. As DNA, the CDR3 is TGTGCCAGCAGTGCCTTTGGACAGGGAGGCTATGGCTACACCTTC. Combining the CDR3 with reference TRBV7-2 and TRBJ1-2 gives the whole variable domain GAGVSQSPSNKVTEKGKDVELRCDPISGHTALYWYRQSLGQGLEFLIYFQGNSAPDKSGLPSDRFSAERTGGSVSTLTIQRTQQEDSAVYLCASSAFGQGGYGYTFGSGTRLTVV.